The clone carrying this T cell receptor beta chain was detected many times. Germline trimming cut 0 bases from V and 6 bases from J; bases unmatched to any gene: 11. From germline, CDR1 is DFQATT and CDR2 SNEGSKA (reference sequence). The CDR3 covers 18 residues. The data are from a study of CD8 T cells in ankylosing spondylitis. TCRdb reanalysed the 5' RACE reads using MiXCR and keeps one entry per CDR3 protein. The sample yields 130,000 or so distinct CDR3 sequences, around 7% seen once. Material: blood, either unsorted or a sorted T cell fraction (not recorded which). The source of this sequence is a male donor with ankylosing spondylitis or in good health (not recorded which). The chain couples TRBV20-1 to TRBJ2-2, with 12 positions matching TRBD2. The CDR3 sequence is CSAREASGGAYRAGELFF. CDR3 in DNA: TGCAGTGCTAGAGAGGCTAGCGGGGGGGCATATCGGGCCGGGGAGCTGTTTTTT.